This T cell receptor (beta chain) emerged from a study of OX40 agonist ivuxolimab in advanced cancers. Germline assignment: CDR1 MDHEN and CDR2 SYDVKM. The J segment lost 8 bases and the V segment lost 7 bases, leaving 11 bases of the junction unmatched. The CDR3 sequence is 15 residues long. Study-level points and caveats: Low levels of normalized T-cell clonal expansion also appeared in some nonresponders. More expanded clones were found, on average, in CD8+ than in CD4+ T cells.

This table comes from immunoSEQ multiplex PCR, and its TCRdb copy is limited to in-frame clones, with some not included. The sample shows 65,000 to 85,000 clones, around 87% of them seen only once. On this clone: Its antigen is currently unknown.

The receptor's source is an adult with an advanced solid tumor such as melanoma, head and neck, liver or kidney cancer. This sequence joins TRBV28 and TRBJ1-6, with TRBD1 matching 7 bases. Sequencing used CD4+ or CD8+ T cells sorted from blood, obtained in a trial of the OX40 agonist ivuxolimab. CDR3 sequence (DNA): TGTGCCAGCACCCTTAATCAGGGGGGTCATTCACCCCTCCACTTT. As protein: CASTLNQGGHSPLHF. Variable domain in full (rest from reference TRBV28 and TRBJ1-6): DVKVTQSSRYLVKRTGEKVFLECVQDMDHENMFWYRQDPGLGLRLIYFSYDVKMKEKGDIPEGYSVSREKKERFSLILESASTNQTSMYLCASTLNQGGHSPLHFGNGTRLTVT.